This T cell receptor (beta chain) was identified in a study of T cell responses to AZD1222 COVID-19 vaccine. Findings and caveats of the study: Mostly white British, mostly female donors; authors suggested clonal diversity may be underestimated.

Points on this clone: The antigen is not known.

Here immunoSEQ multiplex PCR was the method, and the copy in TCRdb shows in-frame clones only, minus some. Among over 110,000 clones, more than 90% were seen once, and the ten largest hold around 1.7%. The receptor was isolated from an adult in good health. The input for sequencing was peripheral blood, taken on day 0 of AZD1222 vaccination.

As DNA, the CDR3 is TGTGCCAGTAGTGTCCACAGGGCGACTAATGAAAAACTGTTTTTT. This codes for CASSVHRATNEKLFF. The rearrangement uses TRBV19 and TRBJ1-4, with D possibly being TRBD1 (6 bases). Germline CDR1 LNHDA, CDR2 SQIVND (reference sequence). The ends were cut back, 5 bases at V and 2 bases at J, with 12 bases in the middle. The CDR3 contains 15 residues.